This TCR beta chain comes out of a study of blood T cell repertoires in COVID-19. Whole-study context: Some COVID-19 samples were acute and others convalescent; all came from the United States, Italy and Spain. T cells, B-cell-depleted T cells, or PBMCs provided the cDNA or gDNA that served as material.

In the original processing: Reference gene primer amplification gave nucleated cell count estimates. Only in-frame clones appear in the TCRdb table, and some are missing; sequencing was by immunoSEQ multiplex PCR. V, J and clone size reflect that table, while D and trimming were determined from the DNA. Of about 140,000 clones listed, under 90% are singletons. Specimen: peripheral blood. The TCR originated in a human donor in a cohort sampled during active COVID-19.

For the CDR3, the DNA is TGTGCCAGCTCACCTTATCAAGCGGAAGAGACCCAGTACTTC. As protein: CASSPYQAEETQYF. The rearrangement joins TRBV18 to TRBJ2-5, with a weak D call TRBD2 (5 bases). Per germline, CDR1 KGHSH and CDR2 LQKENI. The length of the CDR3 is 14 residues. The V end was cut by 3 bases, the J end by 3 bases, with 11 bases between.